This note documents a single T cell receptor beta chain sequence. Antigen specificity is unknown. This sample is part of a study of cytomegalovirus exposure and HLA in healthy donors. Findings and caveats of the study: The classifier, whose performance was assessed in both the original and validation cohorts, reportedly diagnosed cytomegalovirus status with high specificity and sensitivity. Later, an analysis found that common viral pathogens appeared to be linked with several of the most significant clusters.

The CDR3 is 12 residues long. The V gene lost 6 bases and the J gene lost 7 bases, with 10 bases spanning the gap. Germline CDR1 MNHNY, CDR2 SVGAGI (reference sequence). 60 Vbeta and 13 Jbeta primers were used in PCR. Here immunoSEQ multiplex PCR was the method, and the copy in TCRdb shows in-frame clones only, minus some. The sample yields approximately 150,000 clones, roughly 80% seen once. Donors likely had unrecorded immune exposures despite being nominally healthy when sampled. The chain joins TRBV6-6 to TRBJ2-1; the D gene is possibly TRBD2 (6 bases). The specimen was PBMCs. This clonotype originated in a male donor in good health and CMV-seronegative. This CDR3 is CASSGGTNEQFF. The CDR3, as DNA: TGTGCCAGCAGCGGGGGTACGAATGAGCAGTTCTTC.